The subject of this entry is one T cell receptor beta chain. As yet, its antigen is unknown. J gave up 3 bases and V 0 bases, and 5 bases lay outside the gene matches. Germline V CDR1 and CDR2: LGHNA, YSLEER. There are 16 residues in the CDR3. The sample belongs to a study of T cell responses to AZD1222 COVID-19 vaccine. Study-level findings and limits: White British people made up most donors, females outnumbered males, and clonal diversity was possibly underestimated. Breadth and depth of Spike-specific TCRs rose after two AZD1222 doses.

Assay used: immunoSEQ multiplex PCR; TCRdb lists only in-frame clones, some missing. This table has roughly 100,000 clones, over 90% appearing once. The receptor was derived from an adult in good health. The rearrangement joins TRBV4-3 to TRBJ2-7; 10 bases agree with TRBD2. This specimen consisted of peripheral blood, obtained on day 0 of AZD1222 vaccination. The CDR3 bases are TGCGCCAGCAGCCAAGATACCCCTAGCGGGAGCTACGAGCAGTACTTC. Translated: CASSQDTPSGSYEQYF.